The rows below give T cell receptor beta chains drawn from one sample of a study of blood T cell repertoires in COVID-19. The repertoire was sequenced with immunoSEQ multiplex PCR; TCRdb's copy has only in-frame clones and lacks some. The table records about 140,000 clones, about 90% of them present only once. The sequenced sample consisted of peripheral blood. Source of these receptors: a woman between 55 and 75 years old with acute or convalescent COVID-19. Both conserved end residues are part of each CDR3. A D gene is named only where the DNA matches it firmly. Clone size is stated in some rows and not others, as once, few, many or a class when expanded.

>TRBV4-3|TRBJ1-5|few|-
TGCGCCAGCAGCCAACGGACGGGAGAGGGTCAGCCCCAGCATTTT
CASSQRTGEGQPQHF
>TRBV4-2|TRBJ2-7|few|TRBD1
TGTGCCAGCAGCCAGGCGGACAGGGACGAGCAGTACTTC
CASSQADRDEQYF
>TRBV9|TRBJ2-1|-|TRBD2
TGTGCCAGCAGCGTATTCTCGGGGGGGAATTTCTACAATGAGCAGTTCTTC
CASSVFSGGNFYNEQFF
>TRBV7-2|TRBJ1-2|once|-
TGTGCCAGCAGCTTAGTCAGGGAGGACTATGGCTACACCTTC
CASSLVREDYGYTF
>TRBV9|TRBJ2-5|-|-
TGTGCCAGCAGCGTATACCAGGAAGAGACCCAGTACTTC
CASSVYQEETQYF
>TRBV19|TRBJ2-4|-|-
TGTGCCAGTAGTGTACAGGGTTTGGGGGACATTCAGTACTTC
CASSVQGLGDIQYF
>TRBV27|TRBJ2-7|-|-
TGTGCCAGCAAGACTTCAGCGCGGGTGTCCTACGAGCAGTACTTC
CASKTSARVSYEQYF
>TRBV4-3|TRBJ2-1|-|-
TGCGCCAGCAGCCTTCAGGCCGTAATCTCCTACAATGAGCAGTTCTTC
CASSLQAVISYNEQFF
>TRBV5-1|TRBJ2-3|-|TRBD1
TGCGCCAGCAGCCCCGGGACAGGGGGCACAGATACGCAGTATTTT
CASSPGTGGTDTQYF
>TRBV4-3|TRBJ2-1|-|-
TGCGCCAGCAGCCAAGATCTGGGGCTAGACAATGAGCAGTTCTTC
CASSQDLGLDNEQFF
>TRBV4-1|TRBJ1-1|-|-
TGCGCCAGCAGCCAAGATACATCGGCGGATAACACTGAAGCTTTCTTT
CASSQDTSADNTEAFF
>TRBV29-1|TRBJ2-5|-|-
TGCGGGTGGGGGCTCCAAGAGACCCAGTACTTC
CGWGLQETQYF
>TRBV5-1|TRBJ1-2|-|-
TGCGCCAGCGCACAGGGATACGGTGGCTACACCTTC
CASAQGYGGYTF
>TRBV6-6|TRBJ2-7|few|-
TGTGCCAGCAGTTACTCCCCGGGACAAATCTACGAGCAGTACTTC
CASSYSPGQIYEQYF
>TRBV27|TRBJ1-6|-|TRBD1
TGTGCCAGCAGTTTAAAAGGGACAGGGGGTTCTAATTCACCCCTCCACTTT
CASSLKGTGGSNSPLHF
>TRBV19|TRBJ2-1|-|TRBD1
TGTGCCAGTAGTCGACAGGGGACTTACAATGAGCAGTTCTTC
CASSRQGTYNEQFF
>TRBV24-1|TRBJ1-2|-|TRBD1
TGTGCCACCAGTGATTGGGACAGGATAAACTATGGCTACACCTTC
CATSDWDRINYGYTF
>TRBV29-1|TRBJ1-2|-|TRBD1
TGCAGCGTTGCCCTACAGGGGAACTATGGCTACACCTTC
CSVALQGNYGYTF
>TRBV19|TRBJ1-6|-|-
TGTGCCAGTAGTATAGGGTGGCAAGACCCAGGGCCCCTCCACTTT
CASSIGWQDPGPLHF
>TRBV19|TRBJ1-1|-|-
TGTGCCAGTAGTACCGGGGTGAACACTGAAGCTTTCTTT
CASSTGVNTEAFF
>TRBV5-8|TRBJ1-5|-|-
TGTGCCAGCAGCCTTCGTAGTCAGCCCCAGCATTTT
CASSLRSQPQHF
>TRBV5-1|TRBJ1-4|-|-
TGCGCCAGCAGCTTGGCTGCAACTAATGAAAAACTGTTTTTT
CASSLAATNEKLFF
>TRBV7-3|TRBJ1-2|-|TRBD1
TGTGCCAGCAGCCCCGGGACAGGGCATGGCTACACCTTC
CASSPGTGHGYTF
>TRBV5-4|TRBJ1-2|few|-
TGTGCCAGCAGCAACTACTTACAGGGCAACTATGGCTACACCTTC
CASSNYLQGNYGYTF
>TRBV5-8|TRBJ1-5|-|-
TGTGCCAGCAGCCGAGGAGGGTCCTTCAATCAGCCCCAGCATTTT
CASSRGGSFNQPQHF
>TRBV3-1/TRBV3-2|TRBJ1-4|-|-
TGTGCCAGCAGCCAAGCACGGGGTAATGAAAAACTGTTTTTT
CASSQARGNEKLFF
>TRBV5-6|TRBJ1-6|few|-
TGTGCCAGCAGCTTGGGTACAGGGTCTCTTAATTCACCCCTCCACTTT
CASSLGTGSLNSPLHF
>TRBV20-1|TRBJ1-1|-|-
TGCAGTGCTGCGGACAGTTGGGCTTTCTTT
CSAADSWAFF
>TRBV10-3|TRBJ1-1|-|TRBD1
TGTGCCATCAGTGAACATCGGACAGGTGGCACTGAAGCTTTCTTT
CAISEHRTGGTEAFF
>TRBV4-1|TRBJ2-7|-|-
TGCGCCAGCAGCCAAGCCCTTAATATCTACGAGCAGTACTTC
CASSQALNIYEQYF
>TRBV19|TRBJ1-5|-|TRBD1
TGTGCCAGTAGTCCTCAGGGGGCAGATCAGCCCCAGCATTTT
CASSPQGADQPQHF
>TRBV9|TRBJ1-2|-|-
TGTGCCAGCAGCCCAGGGCAGGGATGGAACTATGGCTACACCTTC
CASSPGQGWNYGYTF
>TRBV4-3|TRBJ2-4|once|-
TGCGCCAGCAGCCACCTTCTCGGGTCCAAAAACATTCAGTACTTC
CASSHLLGSKNIQYF
>TRBV14|TRBJ1-2|-|-
TGTGCCAGCAGCCAAGACCCAGAGGGGGGGTTTGGTGGCTACACCTTC
CASSQDPEGGFGGYTF
>TRBV4-2|TRBJ2-2|-|TRBD1
TGTGCCAGCAGCCGCTTACAGGGGGCGGACACCGGGGAGCTGTTTTTT
CASSRLQGADTGELFF
>TRBV6-2/TRBV6-3|TRBJ2-1|-|TRBD2
TGTGCCAGCAGTACGAGGGGACTAGCGAGTCTTTACAATGAGCAGTTCTTC
CASSTRGLASLYNEQFF
>TRBV5-1|TRBJ1-1|-|-
TGCGCCAGCAGCTTCTCAGGGGACCCTGAGGAGGCTTTCTTT
CASSFSGDPEEAFF
>TRBV27|TRBJ2-7|-|TRBD2
TGTGCCAGCAGGGGACTAGCAGGCGAGCAGTACTTC
CASRGLAGEQYF
>TRBV27|TRBJ2-5|few|TRBD2
TGTGCCAGCAGTCCTGGACTAGCGGGGGTTGGGGAGACCCAGTACTTC
CASSPGLAGVGETQYF
>TRBV19|TRBJ1-6|-|TRBD1
TGTGCCAGTAGCACCTCCGGGACAGGCCCGCTACCCCTCCACTTT
CASSTSGTGPLPLHF
>TRBV18|TRBJ1-3|-|-
TGTGCCAGCTCACCTGGGGTCGAAGGGGACTCTGGAAACACCATATATTTT
CASSPGVEGDSGNTIYF
>TRBV28|TRBJ1-4|-|-
TGTGCCAGCAGTTTTCTCGATGAAAAACTGTTTTTT
CASSFLDEKLFF
>TRBV9|TRBJ1-2|-|-
TGTGCCAGCAGGGCCCCGGACAGCTATGGCTACACCTTC
CASRAPDSYGYTF
>TRBV19|TRBJ1-2|-|TRBD1
TGTGCCAGTAGTAACCGGGGACAGATCTATGGCTACACCTTC
CASSNRGQIYGYTF
>TRBV7-2|TRBJ1-3|-|-
TGTGCCAGCAGCTTAGCGCTAGGCGGAAACACCATATATTTT
CASSLALGGNTIYF
>TRBV13|TRBJ1-4|-|TRBD1
TGTGCCAGCAGCGGCAGGGGGCCGGGGGAAAAACTGTTTTTT
CASSGRGPGEKLFF
>TRBV7-9|TRBJ2-3|-|-
TGTGCCAGCAAGCGTACTCGCACAGATACGCAGTATTTT
CASKRTRTDTQYF
>TRBV2|TRBJ1-5|-|-
TGTGCCAGCAGACTAAAATCTGTCGTACCAGGGTATGACCAGCCCCAGCATTTT
CASRLKSVVPGYDQPQHF
>TRBV29-1|TRBJ2-3|-|TRBD1
TGCAGCGGCCAGGATGGACAGGGTCTTCGGACAGATACGCAGTATTTT
CSGQDGQGLRTDTQYF
>TRBV7-3|TRBJ2-6|-|-
TGTGCCAGCAGCTTAATGACACCCATCTCTGGGGCCAACGTCCTGACTTTC
CASSLMTPISGANVLTF
>TRBV6-2/TRBV6-3|TRBJ1-3|-|-
TGTGCCAGCAGTTTTTGGGGGCGAGGAAACACCATATATTTT
CASSFWGRGNTIYF
>TRBV5-1|TRBJ2-5|-|-
TGCGCCAGCAGCTTGCAGGGGTTAGAGACCCAGTACTTC
CASSLQGLETQYF
>TRBV18|TRBJ1-2|-|-
TGTGCCAGCTCACGGGACTATAACTATGGCTACACCTTC
CASSRDYNYGYTF
>TRBV5-1|TRBJ2-1|-|TRBD1
TGCGCCAGCAGCATGGGACAGAACAATGAGCAGTTCTTC
CASSMGQNNEQFF
>TRBV28|TRBJ2-7|-|-
TGTGCCAGCAGTTTATGGGCTACCAGGTACGAGCAGTACTTC
CASSLWATRYEQYF
>TRBV7-2|TRBJ1-5|-|-
TGTGCCAGCAGCTTAGACGGGGTCTCGGCAGGCGGGCAGCCCCAGCATTTT
CASSLDGVSAGGQPQHF
>TRBV6-2/TRBV6-3|TRBJ1-2|-|-
TGTGCCAGCAGCATCAGCGGCTATGGCTACACCTTC
CASSISGYGYTF